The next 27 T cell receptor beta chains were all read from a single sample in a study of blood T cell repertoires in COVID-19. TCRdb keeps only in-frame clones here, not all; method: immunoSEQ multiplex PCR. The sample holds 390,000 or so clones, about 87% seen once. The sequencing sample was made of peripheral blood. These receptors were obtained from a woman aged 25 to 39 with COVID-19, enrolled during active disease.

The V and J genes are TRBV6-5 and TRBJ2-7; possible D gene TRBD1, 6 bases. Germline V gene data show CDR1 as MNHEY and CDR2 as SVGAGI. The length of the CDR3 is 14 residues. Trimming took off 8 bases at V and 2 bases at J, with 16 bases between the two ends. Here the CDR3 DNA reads TGTGCCAGCTTTCCCAAGGGGGTGACCTACGAGCAGTACTTC. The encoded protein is CASFPKGVTYEQYF.

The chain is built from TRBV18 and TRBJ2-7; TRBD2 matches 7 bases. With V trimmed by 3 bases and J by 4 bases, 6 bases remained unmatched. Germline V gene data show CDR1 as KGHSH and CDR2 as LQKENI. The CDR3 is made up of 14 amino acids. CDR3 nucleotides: TGTGCCAGCTCACCTCGAAGGACTAGTTACGAGCAGTACTTC. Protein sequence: CASSPRRTSYEQYF.

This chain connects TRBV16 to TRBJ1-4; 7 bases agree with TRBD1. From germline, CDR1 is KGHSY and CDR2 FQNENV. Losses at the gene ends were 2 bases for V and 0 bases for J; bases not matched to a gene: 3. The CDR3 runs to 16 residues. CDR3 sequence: CASSQNTGATNEKLFF. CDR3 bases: TGTGCCAGCAGCCAAAATACAGGGGCAACTAATGAAAAACTGTTTTTT. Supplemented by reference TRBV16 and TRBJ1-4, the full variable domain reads GEEVAQTPKHLVRGEGQKAKLYCAPIKGHSYVFWYQQVLKNEFKFLISFQNENVFDETGMPKERFSAKCLPNSPCSLEIQATKLEDSAVYFCASSQNTGATNEKLFFGSGTQLSVL.

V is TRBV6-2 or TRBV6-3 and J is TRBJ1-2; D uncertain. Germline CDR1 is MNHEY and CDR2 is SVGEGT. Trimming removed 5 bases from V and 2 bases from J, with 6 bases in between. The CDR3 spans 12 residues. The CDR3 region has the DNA TGTGCCAGCAGTCCCCAGAACTATGGCTACACCTTC. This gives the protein CASSPQNYGYTF.

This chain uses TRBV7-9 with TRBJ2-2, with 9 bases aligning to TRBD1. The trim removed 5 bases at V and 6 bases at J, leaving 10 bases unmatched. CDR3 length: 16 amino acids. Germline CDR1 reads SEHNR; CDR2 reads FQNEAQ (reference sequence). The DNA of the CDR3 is TGTGCCAGCAGCCTCAAGGGGGACAGGGCAGCCGGGGAGCTGTTTTTT. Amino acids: CASSLKGDRAAGELFF.

The CDR3, as DNA: TGTGCCAGCAGCGCCGGGGACAGGGTGGGGGGACTCTATGGCTACACCTTC. Its translation is CASSAGDRVGGLYGYTF. The V gene is TRBV9, the J gene TRBJ1-2; 9 nucleotides align to TRBD1. This CDR3 has 17 amino acids. The germline gives CDR1 SGDLS, CDR2 YYNGEE. The V segment lost 3 bases and the J segment 4 bases; nucleotides outside the gene matches: 13.

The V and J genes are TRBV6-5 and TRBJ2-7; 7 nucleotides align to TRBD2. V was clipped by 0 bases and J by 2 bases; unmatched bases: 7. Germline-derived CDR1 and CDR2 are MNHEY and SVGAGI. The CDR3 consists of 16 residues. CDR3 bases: TGTGCCAGCAGTTACTCAGTAGCGGGTGTAACCTACGAGCAGTACTTC. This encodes CASSYSVAGVTYEQYF.

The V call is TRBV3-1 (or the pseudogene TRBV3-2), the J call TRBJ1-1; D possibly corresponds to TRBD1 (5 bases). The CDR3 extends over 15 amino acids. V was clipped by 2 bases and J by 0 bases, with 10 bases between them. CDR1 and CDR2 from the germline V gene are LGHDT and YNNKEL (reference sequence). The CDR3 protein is CASSQWTRMNTEAFF. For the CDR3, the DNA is TGTGCCAGCAGCCAATGGACAAGAATGAACACTGAAGCTTTCTTT.

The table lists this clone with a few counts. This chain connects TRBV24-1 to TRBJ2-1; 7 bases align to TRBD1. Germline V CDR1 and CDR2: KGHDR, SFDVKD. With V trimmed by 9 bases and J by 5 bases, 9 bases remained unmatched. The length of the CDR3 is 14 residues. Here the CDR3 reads CATSRQGHDNEQFF. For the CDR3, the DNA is TGTGCCACCTCGAGACAGGGTCACGACAATGAGCAGTTCTTC.

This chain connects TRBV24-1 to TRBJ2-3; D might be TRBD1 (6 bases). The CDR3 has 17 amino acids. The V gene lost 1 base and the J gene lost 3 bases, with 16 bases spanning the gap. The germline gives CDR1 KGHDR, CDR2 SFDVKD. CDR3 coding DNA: TGTGCCACCAGTGATTTCCAGGTCAGGGGTGGGACAGATACGCAGTATTTT. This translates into CATSDFQVRGGTDTQYF.

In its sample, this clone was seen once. CDR3 DNA: TGTGCCAGCAGTTTAGGACTAGCATTCGAAAACGAGCAGTACTTC. Protein: CASSLGLAFENEQYF. The V call is TRBV28, the J call TRBJ2-7; 8 nucleotides align to TRBD2. This CDR3 has 15 residues. CDR1 and CDR2 from the germline V gene are MDHEN and SYDVKM. V gave up 2 bases and J gave up 5 bases; unmatched junction bases: 8.

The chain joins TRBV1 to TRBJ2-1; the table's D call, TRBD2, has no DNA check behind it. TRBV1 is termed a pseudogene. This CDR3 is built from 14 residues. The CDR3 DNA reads TGCACCAGCCTGGGGATAGCGGGAATCAATGAGCAGTTCTTC. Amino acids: CTSLGIAGINEQFF.

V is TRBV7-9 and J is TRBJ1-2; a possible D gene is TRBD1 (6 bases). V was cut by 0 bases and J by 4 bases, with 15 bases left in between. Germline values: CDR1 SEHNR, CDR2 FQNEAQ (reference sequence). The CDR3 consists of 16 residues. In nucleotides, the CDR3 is TGTGCCAGCAGCTTAGCTAGACAGGAGGACGTCTATGGCTACACCTTC. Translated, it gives CASSLARQEDVYGYTF.

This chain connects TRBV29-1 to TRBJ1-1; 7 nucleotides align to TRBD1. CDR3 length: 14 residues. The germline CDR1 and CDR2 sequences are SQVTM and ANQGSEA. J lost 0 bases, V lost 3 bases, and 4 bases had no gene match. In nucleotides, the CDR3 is TGCAGCGTTGAGGCAGGGGGGTTGAACACTGAAGCTTTCTTT. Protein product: CSVEAGGLNTEAFF.

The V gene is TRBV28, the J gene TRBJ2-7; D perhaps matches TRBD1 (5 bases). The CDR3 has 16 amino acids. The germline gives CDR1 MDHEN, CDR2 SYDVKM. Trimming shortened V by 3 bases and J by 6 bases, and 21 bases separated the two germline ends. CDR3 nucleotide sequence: TGTGCCAGCAGTTTCCCTACCCAGGGTGCCGATCTCGAGCAGTACTTC. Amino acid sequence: CASSFPTQGADLEQYF.

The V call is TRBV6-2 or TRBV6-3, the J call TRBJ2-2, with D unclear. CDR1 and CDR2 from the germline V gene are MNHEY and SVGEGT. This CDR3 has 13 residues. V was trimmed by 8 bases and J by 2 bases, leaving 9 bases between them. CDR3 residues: CASRSTNTGELFF. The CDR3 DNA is TGTGCCAGCCGTTCAACAAACACCGGGGAGCTGTTTTTT.

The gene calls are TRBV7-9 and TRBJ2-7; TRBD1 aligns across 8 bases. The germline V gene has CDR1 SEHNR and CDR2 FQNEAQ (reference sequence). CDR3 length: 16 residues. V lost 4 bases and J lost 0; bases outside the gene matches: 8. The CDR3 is CASSSITGGSSYEQYF. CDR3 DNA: TGTGCCAGCAGCTCTATTACAGGGGGGAGCTCCTACGAGCAGTACTTC.

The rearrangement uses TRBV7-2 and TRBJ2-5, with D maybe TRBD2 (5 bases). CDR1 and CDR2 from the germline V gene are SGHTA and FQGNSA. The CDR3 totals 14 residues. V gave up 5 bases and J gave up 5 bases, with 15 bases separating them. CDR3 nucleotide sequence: TGTGCCAGCAGCCCCGTTTCGGGGTCTGAGACCCAGTACTTC. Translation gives CASSPVSGSETQYF.

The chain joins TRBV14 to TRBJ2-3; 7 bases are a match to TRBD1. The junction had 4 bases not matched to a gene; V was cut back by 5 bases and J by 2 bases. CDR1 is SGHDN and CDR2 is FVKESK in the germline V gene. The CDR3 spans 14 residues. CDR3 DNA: TGTGCCAGCAGCTATGGACAGGTCACAGATACGCAGTATTTT. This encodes CASSYGQVTDTQYF.

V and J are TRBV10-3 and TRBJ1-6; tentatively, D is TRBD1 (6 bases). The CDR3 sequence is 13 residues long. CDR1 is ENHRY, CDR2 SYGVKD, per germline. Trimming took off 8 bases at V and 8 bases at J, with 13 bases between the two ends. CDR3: CAIQDRKDSPLHF. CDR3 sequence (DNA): TGTGCCATCCAAGACAGGAAGGATTCACCCCTCCACTTT.

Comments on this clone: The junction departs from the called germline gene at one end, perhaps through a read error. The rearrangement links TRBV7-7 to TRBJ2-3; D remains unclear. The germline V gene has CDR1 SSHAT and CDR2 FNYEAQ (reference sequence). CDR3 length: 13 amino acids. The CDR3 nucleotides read TGTGCTAGCAGCTTACGAGACTCAGATACGCAGTATTTT. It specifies CASSLRDSDTQYF. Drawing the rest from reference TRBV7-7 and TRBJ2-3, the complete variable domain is GAGVSQSPRYKVTKRGQDVTLRCDPISSHATLYWYQQALGQGPEFLTYFNYEAQPDKSGLPSDRFSAERPEGSISTLTIQRTEQRDSAMYRCASSLRDSDTQYFGPGTRLTVL.

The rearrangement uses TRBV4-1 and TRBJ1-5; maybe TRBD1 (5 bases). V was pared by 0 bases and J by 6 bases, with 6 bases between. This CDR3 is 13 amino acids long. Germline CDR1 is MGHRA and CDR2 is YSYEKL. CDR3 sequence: CASSQDGAQPQHF. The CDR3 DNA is TGCGCCAGCAGCCAAGATGGGGCTCAGCCCCAGCATTTT.

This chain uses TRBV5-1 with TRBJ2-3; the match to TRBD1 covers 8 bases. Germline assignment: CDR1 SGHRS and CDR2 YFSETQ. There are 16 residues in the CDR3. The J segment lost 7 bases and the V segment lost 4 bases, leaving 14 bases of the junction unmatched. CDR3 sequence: CASSVQGQGPTHTQYF. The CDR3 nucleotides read TGCGCCAGCAGCGTCCAAGGACAGGGCCCCACGCATACGCAGTATTTT.

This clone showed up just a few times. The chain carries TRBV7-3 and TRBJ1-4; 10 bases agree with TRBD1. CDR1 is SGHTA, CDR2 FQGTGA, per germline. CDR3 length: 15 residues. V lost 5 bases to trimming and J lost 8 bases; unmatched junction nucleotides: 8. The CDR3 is CASSPGQGSGEKLFF. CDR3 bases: TGTGCCAGCAGCCCGGGACAGGGGTCGGGAGAAAAACTGTTTTTT.

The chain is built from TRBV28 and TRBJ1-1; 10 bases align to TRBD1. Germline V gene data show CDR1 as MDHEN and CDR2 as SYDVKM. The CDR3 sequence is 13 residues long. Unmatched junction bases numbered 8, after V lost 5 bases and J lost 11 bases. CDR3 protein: CASSVPGQGMAFF. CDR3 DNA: TGTGCCAGCAGTGTGCCGGGACAGGGGATGGCTTTCTTT.

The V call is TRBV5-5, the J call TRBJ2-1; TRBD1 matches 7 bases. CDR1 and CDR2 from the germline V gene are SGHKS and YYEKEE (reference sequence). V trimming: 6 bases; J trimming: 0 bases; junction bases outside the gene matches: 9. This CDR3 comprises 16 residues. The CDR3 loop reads CASTTRGQLSYNEQFF. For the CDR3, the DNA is TGTGCCAGCACAACTAGGGGACAGCTCTCCTACAATGAGCAGTTCTTC.

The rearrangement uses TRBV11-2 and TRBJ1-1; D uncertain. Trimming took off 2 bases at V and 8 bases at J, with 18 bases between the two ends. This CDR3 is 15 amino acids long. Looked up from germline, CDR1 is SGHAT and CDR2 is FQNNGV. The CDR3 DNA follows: TGTGCCAGCAGCTTAATGCGGACGGCGGGCGGGGAAGCTTTCTTT. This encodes CASSLMRTAGGEAFF.